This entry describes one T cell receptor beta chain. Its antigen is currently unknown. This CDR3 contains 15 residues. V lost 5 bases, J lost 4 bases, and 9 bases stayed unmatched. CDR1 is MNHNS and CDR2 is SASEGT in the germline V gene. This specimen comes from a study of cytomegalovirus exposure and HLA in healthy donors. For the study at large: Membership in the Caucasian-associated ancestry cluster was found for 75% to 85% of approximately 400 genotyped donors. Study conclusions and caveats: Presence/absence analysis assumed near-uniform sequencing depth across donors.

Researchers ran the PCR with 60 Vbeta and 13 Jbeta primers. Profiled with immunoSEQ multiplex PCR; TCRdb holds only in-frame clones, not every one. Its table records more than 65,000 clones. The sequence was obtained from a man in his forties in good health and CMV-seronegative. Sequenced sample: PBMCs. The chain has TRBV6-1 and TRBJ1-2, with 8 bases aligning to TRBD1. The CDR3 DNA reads TGTGCCAGCAGTCAGGGGGCGACTCCCCTCTATGGCTACACCTTC. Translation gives CASSQGATPLYGYTF.